The 2 T cell receptor beta chains in this list originate from one sample, sequenced in a study of T cells in Graves' hyperthyroidism and ophthalmopathy. RNA transcripts yielded amplified TCR beta CDR3 regions. With the HTBI primer set, the TCR CDR3 went through a first round of RT-PCR. MiXCR, run by TCRdb on the multiplex PCR reads, gives a single entry per CDR3 protein. This table has around 340,000 distinct CDR3 sequences, 15% to 20% appearing once. The source material was blood. The receptors were sampled from a woman between 35 and 50 years old with Graves' ophthalmopathy.

In its sample, this clonotype was seen many times. The V gene is TRBV2, the J gene TRBJ2-6, with 7 bases aligning to TRBD1. This CDR3 is 16 amino acids long. The germline CDR1 and CDR2 sequences are SNHLY and FYNNEI. The J segment lost 2 bases and the V segment lost 0 bases, leaving 1 base of the junction unmatched. The chain's CDR3 is CASSEATGPGANVLTF. CDR3 in DNA: TGTGCCAGCAGTGAAGCGACAGGGCCTGGGGCCAACGTCCTGACTTTC.

The sample holds a few counts of this clonotype. This rearrangement joins TRBV28 to TRBJ2-3, with D perhaps matching TRBD2 (5 bases). The CDR3 has 18 amino acids. Trimming shortened V by 3 bases and J by 0 bases, and 19 bases separated the two germline ends. CDR1 and CDR2 from the germline V gene are MDHEN and SYDVKM. CDR3 nucleotide sequence: TGTGCCAGCAGTTTTAGCATCGGGGAGAGTTCTAGCACAGATACGCAGTATTTT. It translates to CASSFSIGESSSTDTQYF.